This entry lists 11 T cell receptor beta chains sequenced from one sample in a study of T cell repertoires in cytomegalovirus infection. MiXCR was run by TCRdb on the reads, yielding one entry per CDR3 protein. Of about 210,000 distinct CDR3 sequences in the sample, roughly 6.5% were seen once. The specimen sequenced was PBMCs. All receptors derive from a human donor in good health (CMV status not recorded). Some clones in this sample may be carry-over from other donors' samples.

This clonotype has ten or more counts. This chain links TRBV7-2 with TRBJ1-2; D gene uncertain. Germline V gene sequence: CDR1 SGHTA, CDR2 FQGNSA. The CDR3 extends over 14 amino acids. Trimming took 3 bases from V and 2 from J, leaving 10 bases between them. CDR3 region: CASSLDGENYGYTF. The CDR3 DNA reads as TGTGCCAGCAGCTTGGACGGGGAAAACTATGGCTACACCTTC.

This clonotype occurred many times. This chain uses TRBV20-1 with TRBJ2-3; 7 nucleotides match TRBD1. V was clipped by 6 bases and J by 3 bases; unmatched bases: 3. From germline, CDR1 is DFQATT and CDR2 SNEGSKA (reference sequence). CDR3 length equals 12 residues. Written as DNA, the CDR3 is TGCAGTGCCCACAGGGGAACAGATACGCAGTATTTT. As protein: CSAHRGTDTQYF.

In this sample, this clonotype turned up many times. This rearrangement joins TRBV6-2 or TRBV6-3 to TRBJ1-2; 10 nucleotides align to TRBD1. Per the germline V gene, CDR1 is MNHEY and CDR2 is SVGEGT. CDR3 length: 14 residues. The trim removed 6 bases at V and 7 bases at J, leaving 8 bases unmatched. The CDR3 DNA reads TGTGCCAGCAGACGGGGGACAGGGGATCCTGGCTACACCTTC. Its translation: CASRRGTGDPGYTF.

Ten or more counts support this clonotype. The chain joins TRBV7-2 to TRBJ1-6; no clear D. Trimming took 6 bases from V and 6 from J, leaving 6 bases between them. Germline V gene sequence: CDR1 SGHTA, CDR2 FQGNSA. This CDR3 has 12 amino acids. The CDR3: CASSSSNSPLHF. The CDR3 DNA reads TGTGCCAGCAGTAGTAGTAATTCACCCCTCCACTTT.

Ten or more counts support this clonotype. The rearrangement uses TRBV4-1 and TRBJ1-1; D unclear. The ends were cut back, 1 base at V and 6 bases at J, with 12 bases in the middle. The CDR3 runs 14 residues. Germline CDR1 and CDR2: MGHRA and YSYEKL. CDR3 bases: TGCGCCAGCAGCCAAGTATCGGATGGGCCTGAAGCTTTCTTT. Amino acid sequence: CASSQVSDGPEAFF.

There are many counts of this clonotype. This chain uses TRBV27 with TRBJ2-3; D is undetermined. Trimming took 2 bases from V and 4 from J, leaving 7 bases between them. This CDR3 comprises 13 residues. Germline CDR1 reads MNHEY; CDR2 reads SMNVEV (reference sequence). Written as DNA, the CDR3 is TGTGCCAGCAGTTTACAGCCCTCAGATACGCAGTATTTT. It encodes CASSLQPSDTQYF.

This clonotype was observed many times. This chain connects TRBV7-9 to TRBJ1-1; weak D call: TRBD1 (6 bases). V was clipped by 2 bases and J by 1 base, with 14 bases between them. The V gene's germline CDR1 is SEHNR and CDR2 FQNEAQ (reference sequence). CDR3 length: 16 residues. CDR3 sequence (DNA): TGTGCCAGCAGCTTATCCCAACAGGGTCCGAACACTGAAGCTTTCTTT. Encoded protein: CASSLSQQGPNTEAFF.

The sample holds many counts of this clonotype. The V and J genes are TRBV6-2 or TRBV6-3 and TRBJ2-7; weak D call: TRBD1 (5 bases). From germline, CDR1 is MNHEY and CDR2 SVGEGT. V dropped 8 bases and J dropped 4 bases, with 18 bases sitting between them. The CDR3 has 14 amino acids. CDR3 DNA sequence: TGTGCCAGCGGCAGACAGCGCGCTGCGTACGAGCAGTACTTC. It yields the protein CASGRQRAAYEQYF.

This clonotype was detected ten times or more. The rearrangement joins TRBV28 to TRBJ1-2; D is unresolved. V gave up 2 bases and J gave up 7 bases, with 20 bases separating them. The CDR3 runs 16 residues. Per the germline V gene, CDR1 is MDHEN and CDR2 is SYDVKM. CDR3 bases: TGTGCCAGCAGTTTAGGGTCATTCTCCCTACTAGGTGGCTACACCTTC. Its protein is CASSLGSFSLLGGYTF.

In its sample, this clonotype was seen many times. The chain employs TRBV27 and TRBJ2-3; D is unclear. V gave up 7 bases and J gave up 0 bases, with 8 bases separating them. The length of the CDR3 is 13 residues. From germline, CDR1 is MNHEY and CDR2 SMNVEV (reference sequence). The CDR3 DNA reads TGTGCCAGCAAGCAGACTAGCACAGATACGCAGTATTTT. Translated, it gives CASKQTSTDTQYF.

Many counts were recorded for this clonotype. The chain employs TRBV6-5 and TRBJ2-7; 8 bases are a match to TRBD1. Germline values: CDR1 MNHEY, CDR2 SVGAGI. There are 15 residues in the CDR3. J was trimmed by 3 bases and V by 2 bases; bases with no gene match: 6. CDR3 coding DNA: TGTGCCAGCAGTTACGTACGACAGGGGATCTACGAGCAGTACTTC. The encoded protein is CASSYVRQGIYEQYF.